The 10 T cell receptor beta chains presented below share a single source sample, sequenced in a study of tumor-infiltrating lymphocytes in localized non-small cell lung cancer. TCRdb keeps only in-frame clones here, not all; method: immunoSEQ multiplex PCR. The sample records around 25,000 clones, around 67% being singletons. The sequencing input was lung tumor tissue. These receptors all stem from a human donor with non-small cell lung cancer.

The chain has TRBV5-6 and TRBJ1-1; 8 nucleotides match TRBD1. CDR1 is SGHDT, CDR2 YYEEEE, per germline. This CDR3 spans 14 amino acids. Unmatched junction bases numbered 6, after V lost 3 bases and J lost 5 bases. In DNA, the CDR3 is TGTGCCAGCAGCTCTCTGACAGGGGCGACTGAAGCTTTCTTT. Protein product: CASSSLTGATEAFF.

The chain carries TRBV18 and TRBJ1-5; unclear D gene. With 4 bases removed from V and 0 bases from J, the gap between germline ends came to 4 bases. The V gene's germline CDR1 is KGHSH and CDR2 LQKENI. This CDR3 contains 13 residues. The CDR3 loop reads CASSQDSNQPQHF. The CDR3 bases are TGTGCCAGCTCACAGGATAGCAATCAGCCCCAGCATTTT.

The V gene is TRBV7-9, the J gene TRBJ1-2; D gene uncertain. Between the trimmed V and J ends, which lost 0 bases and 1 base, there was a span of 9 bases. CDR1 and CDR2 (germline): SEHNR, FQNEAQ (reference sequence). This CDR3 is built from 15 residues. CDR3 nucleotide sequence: TGTGCCAGCAGCTTAGCGGCACAAGATAACTATGGCTACACCTTC. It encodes CASSLAAQDNYGYTF.

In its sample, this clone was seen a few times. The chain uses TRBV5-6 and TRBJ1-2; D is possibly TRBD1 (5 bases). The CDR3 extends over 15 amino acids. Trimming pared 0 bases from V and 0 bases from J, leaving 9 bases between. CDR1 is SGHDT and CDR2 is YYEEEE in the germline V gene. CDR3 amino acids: CASSLAQVANYGYTF. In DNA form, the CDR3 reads TGTGCCAGCAGCTTGGCACAGGTGGCTAACTATGGCTACACCTTC.

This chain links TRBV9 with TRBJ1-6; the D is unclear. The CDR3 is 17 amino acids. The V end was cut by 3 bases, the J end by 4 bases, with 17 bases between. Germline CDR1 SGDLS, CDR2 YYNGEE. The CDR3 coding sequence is TGTGCCAGCAGCGCTGGCCTCCAAGGAGGTTATAATTCACCCCTCCACTTT. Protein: CASSAGLQGGYNSPLHF.

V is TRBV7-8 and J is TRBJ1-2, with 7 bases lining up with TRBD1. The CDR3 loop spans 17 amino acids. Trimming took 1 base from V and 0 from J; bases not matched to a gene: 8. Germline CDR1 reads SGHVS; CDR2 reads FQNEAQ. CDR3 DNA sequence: TGTGCCAGCAGCTTAGAGGGCAGGGGGGATTCTAACTATGGCTACACCTTC. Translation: CASSLEGRGDSNYGYTF.

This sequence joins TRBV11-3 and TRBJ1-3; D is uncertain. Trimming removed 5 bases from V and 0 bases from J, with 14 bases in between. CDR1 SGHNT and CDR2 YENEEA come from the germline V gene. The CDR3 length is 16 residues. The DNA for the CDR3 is TGTGCCAGCAGCCCCCCCGGGTCCTTCTCTGGAAACACCATATATTTT. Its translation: CASSPPGSFSGNTIYF.

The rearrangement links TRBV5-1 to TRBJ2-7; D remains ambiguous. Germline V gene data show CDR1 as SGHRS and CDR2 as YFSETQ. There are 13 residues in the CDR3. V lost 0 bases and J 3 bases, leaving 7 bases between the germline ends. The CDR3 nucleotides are TGCGCCAGCAGCTTGGTTGGCGACTACGAGCAGTACTTC. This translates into CASSLVGDYEQYF.

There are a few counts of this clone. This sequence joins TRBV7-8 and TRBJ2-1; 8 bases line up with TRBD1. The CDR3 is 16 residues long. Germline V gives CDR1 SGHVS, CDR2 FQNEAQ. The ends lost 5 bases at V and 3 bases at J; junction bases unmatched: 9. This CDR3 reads CASSIPGQGFYNEQFF. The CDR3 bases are TGTGCCAGCAGCATACCCGGACAGGGCTTCTACAATGAGCAGTTCTTC.

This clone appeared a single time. CDR3 nucleotides: TGTGCCATCTCGGGGACAGGGCAAGGAAACACCATATATTTT. Amino acids: CAISGTGQGNTIYF. The V and J genes are TRBV10-3 and TRBJ1-3; 9 bases match TRBD1. J was trimmed by 4 bases and V by 8 bases; bases with no gene match: 6. CDR1 and CDR2 (germline): ENHRY, SYGVKD. CDR3 size: 14 residues.